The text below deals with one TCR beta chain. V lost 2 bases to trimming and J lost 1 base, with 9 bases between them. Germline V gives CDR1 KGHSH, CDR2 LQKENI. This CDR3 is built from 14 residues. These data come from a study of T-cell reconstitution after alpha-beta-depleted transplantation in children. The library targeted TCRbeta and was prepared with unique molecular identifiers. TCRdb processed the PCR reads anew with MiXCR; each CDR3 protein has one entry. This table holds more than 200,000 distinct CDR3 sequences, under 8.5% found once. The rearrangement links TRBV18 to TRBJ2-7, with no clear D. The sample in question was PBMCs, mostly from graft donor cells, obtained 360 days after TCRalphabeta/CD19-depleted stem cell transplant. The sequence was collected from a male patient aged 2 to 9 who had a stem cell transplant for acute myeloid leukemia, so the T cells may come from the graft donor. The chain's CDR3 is CASSPSTRSYEQYV. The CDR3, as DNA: TGTGCCAGCTCACCATCGACAAGGTCCTACGAGCAGTACGTC.